This T cell receptor (beta chain) was identified in a study of T cell responses to AZD1222 COVID-19 vaccine listed by TCRdb under 2021. With regard to the full study: AZD1222 recipients given second doses at about 4 weeks or at about 12 weeks were pooled, since spike-specific TCR depth and breadth were not found to differ between the two schedules. A total of 233 trial participants underwent TCR sequencing, of whom 200 to 220 received two doses of AZD1222 and some 26 received two doses of the MenACWY control vaccine. Enrollment into the trials was organized by age into subgroups of 18-55, 56-69 and 70-plus years, and those subgroups contained roughly 150, 30 and 60 TCR-sequenced participants, respectively.

The CDR3 regions of human TCRbeta chains were analyzed by immunosequencing. On the authors' methods: TCRs in the repertoires were compared against a reference library of SARS-CoV-2-specific TCRs that had been generated with the MIRA antigen-specificity platform. Breadth meant the fraction of unique TCRs that were SARS-CoV-2-associated, whereas depth meant the fraction of total T cells that were SARS-CoV-2-associated. Using the MIRA data, each spike-specific TCR was assigned both to the spike region to which the TCR was reactive and to a CD4 or CD8 class. Log10-transformed breadth and depth values were compared by one-way ANOVA with Sidak's multiple comparisons tests. The source is immuneACCESS, and TCRdb retained only in-frame sequences with V and J called. Part of the clones is not carried over; for the studies checked, unresolved V genes explain less than half of this, and the remainder is unexplained. V and J calls and clone size are those listed in that table; D and trimming were worked out from the DNA. The sample records around 110,000 clones, roughly four fifths of which are singletons. 9.4% of the sample lies in the top ten.

In the paper's terms, the time point label means: baseline before first vaccination. Samples from vaccinated people were obtained from the UK trials COV001 and COV002, which included a single-blind randomized controlled phase 2/3 trial of AZD1222 (ChAdOx1 nCoV-19) in healthy adults. For TCRbeta chain sequencing, PBMC samples from trial participants were taken at day 0 and at day 28 after the second dose. Sequences SGHTA (CDR1) and FQGNSA (CDR2) are obtained from the germline V gene. Counted from cysteine to phenylalanine, this CDR3 has 14 amino acids. The read is trimmed to its CDR3 DNA, 42 bases read in frame from base 1. V lost 5 bases and J lost 5 bases; the stretch between them is 15 bases long. Regarding this clone: The antigen it binds to is not known. Qualities for individual bases were not recorded, and no much larger clone is one base off.

The study at large found these results: Because no samples from the day 14 peak response were available, repertoires could be characterized only after the peak T cell response. In the small 56-69-year group, the increase in depth fell short of significance, most likely because of low power. Spike-specific TCR breadth and depth rose significantly after two AZD1222 doses compared with day 0 and with MenACWY recipients. Most participants were white British and females outnumbered males, and the authors suggested that clonal diversity may have been underestimated. Reportedly, close to half of the unique spike-specific TCRs recognized epitopes lying outside the regions that are mutated in the B.1.351 and B.1.1.7 variants. Vaccine-associated CD4 TCRs spanned the whole spike protein, with dominant responses in regions 160-218 and 743-854. Only five to seven AZD1222 recipients were SARS-CoV-2 seropositive at baseline, limiting conclusions about previously exposed vaccinees.

The sequence links TRBV7-2 to TRBJ2-5, and TRBD2 may be the D gene, going by 6 matching bases. Sequencing was performed on peripheral blood, taken on day 0 of AZD1222 vaccination. The TCR was taken from an adult in good health. The CDR3 protein is CASSTAGSWETQYF. The nucleotide sequence reads TGTGCCAGCAGCACGGCGGGATCTTGGGAGACCCAGTACTTC. Beyond the CDR3, the reference TRBV7-2 and TRBJ2-5 genes provide the residues; the full variable domain reads: GAGVSQSPSNKVTEKGKDVELRCDPISGHTALYWYRQSLGQGLEFLIYFQGNSAPDKSGLPSDRFSAERTGGSVSTLTIQRTQQEDSAVYLCASSTAGSWETQYFGPGTRLLVL.